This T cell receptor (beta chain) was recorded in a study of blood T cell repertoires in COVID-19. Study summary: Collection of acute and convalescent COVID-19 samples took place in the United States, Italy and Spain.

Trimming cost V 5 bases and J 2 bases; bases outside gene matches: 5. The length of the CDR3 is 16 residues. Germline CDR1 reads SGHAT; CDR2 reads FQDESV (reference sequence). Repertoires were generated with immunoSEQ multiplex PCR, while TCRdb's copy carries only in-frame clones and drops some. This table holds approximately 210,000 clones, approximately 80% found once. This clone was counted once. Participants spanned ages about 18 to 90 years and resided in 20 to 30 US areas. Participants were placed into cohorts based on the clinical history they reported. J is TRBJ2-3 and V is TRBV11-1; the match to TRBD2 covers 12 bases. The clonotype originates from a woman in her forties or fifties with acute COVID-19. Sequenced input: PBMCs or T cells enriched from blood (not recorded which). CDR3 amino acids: CASSRRLAGVTDTQYF. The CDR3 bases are TGTGCCAGCAGCCGCAGACTAGCGGGAGTCACAGATACGCAGTATTTT.